A single sample is the source of the 17 T cell receptor beta chains below, sequenced in a study of CD8+ T cells in alopecia areata. Reverse transcription of extracted RNA yielded cDNA, which provided the sequencing template. The method was immunoSEQ multiplex PCR; TCRdb's version includes in-frame clones alone and lacks a portion of them. The sample holds over 60,000 clones; under 60% are singletons and the top ten take roughly 22%. Indicated treatment: oral pan-JAK inhibitor, 5-10 mg twice daily. The sample was CD8+ T cells sorted from blood, taken at approximately week 36, from a patient treated with tofacitinib. These receptors came from a human donor with alopecia areata.

V gene TRBV9 combines with J gene TRBJ2-5, with 7 bases fitting TRBD1. J lost 3 bases, V lost 3 bases, and 2 bases had no gene match. Germline CDR1 is SGDLS and CDR2 is YYNGEE. CDR3 length: 13 amino acids. The CDR3 DNA reads as TGTGCCAGCAGCGCCGGGACAGAAGAGACCCAGTACTTC. Its translation: CASSAGTEETQYF.

The CDR3 is CAWSIGGGYEQYF. CDR3 bases: TGTGCCTGGAGTATCGGGGGAGGCTACGAGCAGTACTTC. This chain joins TRBV30 and TRBJ2-7; possibly TRBD2 for D (6 bases). CDR1 and CDR2 from the germline V gene are GTSNPN and SVGIG (reference sequence). Deletions cut 2 bases from V and 3 bases from J, with 11 bases between. This CDR3 is built from 13 residues.

This chain links TRBV15 with TRBJ1-5, with 7 bases fitting TRBD1. Germline V gene data show CDR1 as LNHNV and CDR2 as YYDKDF (reference sequence). The CDR3 totals 15 residues. V trimming: 6 bases; J trimming: 4 bases; junction bases outside the gene matches: 9. The CDR3 loop is CATRSVTGSNQPQHF. CDR3 nucleotide sequence: TGTGCCACCAGATCGGTGACAGGGTCAAATCAGCCCCAGCATTTT.

The chain joins TRBV29-1 to TRBJ2-7; the D is unclear. Germline V gene data show CDR1 as SQVTM and CDR2 as ANQGSEA. The CDR3 loop spans 13 amino acids. V was cut by 0 bases and J by 6 bases, with 12 bases left in between. The CDR3 region has the DNA TGCAGCGTTGAAGATCGGATCCCCGGCGAGCAGTACTTC. It codes for CSVEDRIPGEQYF.

V and J are TRBV29-1 and TRBJ2-2; a weak D match, TRBD1 (5 bases). Deletions cut 4 bases from V and 2 bases from J, with 8 bases between. The CDR3 is 13 amino acids. Germline V lookup: CDR1 SQVTM, CDR2 ANQGSEA. The DNA of the CDR3 is TGCAGCGTTGCAGGGATTAACACCGGGGAGCTGTTTTTT. Its translation: CSVAGINTGELFF.

V usage is TRBV29-1 and J usage is TRBJ1-1, with D hard to call. Germline V CDR1 and CDR2: SQVTM, ANQGSEA. Trimming cost V 7 bases and J 6 bases, with 12 bases left between them. The CDR3 runs to 11 residues. The CDR3 region is CSALISAEAFF. CDR3 DNA sequence: TGCAGCGCTTTAATCTCAGCTGAAGCTTTCTTT.

This chain connects TRBV2 to TRBJ1-2, with D possibly matching TRBD1 (6 bases). Trimming took 3 bases from V and 6 from J, leaving 14 bases between them. The CDR3 is made up of 14 amino acids. CDR1 is SNHLY and CDR2 is FYNNEI in the germline V gene. CDR3 sequence: CASSDWTAGDGYTF. Here the CDR3 DNA reads TGTGCCAGCAGTGATTGGACAGCCGGGGATGGCTACACCTTC.

This clone was detected only a few times. This chain connects TRBV29-1 to TRBJ2-5, with 9 bases identical to TRBD1. The V segment lost 4 bases and the J segment 5 bases; nucleotides outside the gene matches: 8. Looked up from germline, CDR1 is SQVTM and CDR2 is ANQGSEA. CDR3 length: 14 amino acids. CDR3 in amino acids: CSVVNRGRWETQYF. CDR3 DNA: TGCAGCGTTGTAAACAGGGGGCGCTGGGAGACCCAGTACTTC.

This clone was seen a handful of times. This chain uses TRBV27 with TRBJ2-1, with D perhaps given as TRBD1 or TRBD2 (5 bases each). The germline CDR1 and CDR2 sequences are MNHEY and SMNVEV (reference sequence). This CDR3 region has 12 residues. The ends were cut back, 5 bases at V and 10 bases at J, with 12 bases in the middle. For the CDR3, the DNA is TGTGCCAGCAGTGGGACCCGATCGGAGCAGTTCTTC. Translating it yields CASSGTRSEQFF.

This chain connects TRBV30 to TRBJ1-2; D is possibly TRBD1 (5 bases). The CDR3 is 12 amino acids. Germline V gives CDR1 GTSNPN, CDR2 SVGIG (reference sequence). V was trimmed by 6 bases and J by 7 bases, leaving 15 bases between them. The CDR3 DNA follows: TGTGCCTGTATCGGGATCGGGGGTGGCTACACCTTC. It specifies CACIGIGGGYTF. Using reference TRBV30 and TRBJ1-2 for the parts outside the CDR3, the full variable domain is SQTIHQWPATLVQPVGSPLSLECTVEGTSNPNLYWYRQAAGRGLQLLFYSVGIGQISSEVPQNLSASRPQDRQFILSSKKLLLSDSGFYLCACIGIGGGYTFGSGTRLTVV.

The chain has TRBV28 and TRBJ2-2; 7 nucleotides line up with TRBD2. CDR3 length equals 16 residues. J lost 3 bases, V lost 3 bases, and 7 bases had no gene match. Germline V CDR1 and CDR2: MDHEN, SYDVKM. In DNA, the CDR3 is TGTGCCAGCAGTTTCGGGCTAGCGGAAGACACCGGGGAGCTGTTTTTT. This gives the protein CASSFGLAEDTGELFF.

The chain links TRBV4-1 to TRBJ1-2; 9 nucleotides agree with TRBD1. V shed 4 bases, J shed 4 bases, and the junction held 13 bases outside the gene matches. Germline loops: CDR1 MGHRA, CDR2 YSYEKL. The CDR3 spans 17 residues. CDR3 residues: CASSLRDREASGYGYTF. In DNA form, the CDR3 reads TGCGCCAGCAGCCTCCGGGACAGGGAAGCGTCGGGCTATGGCTACACCTTC.

This clone showed up just a few times. The chain uses TRBV15 and TRBJ2-7, with TRBD1 as a possible D gene (5 bases). In germline, CDR1 is LNHNV, CDR2 YYDKDF (reference sequence). This CDR3 is built from 15 residues. V dropped 0 bases and J dropped 1 base, with 10 bases sitting between them. The CDR3 coding sequence is TGTGCCACCAGCAGAGATCTTCCAGGGTCCTACGAGCAGTACTTC. Translating it yields CATSRDLPGSYEQYF.

This clone was seen a few times. J is TRBJ2-5 and V is TRBV5-1, with unresolved D. From germline, CDR1 is SGHRS and CDR2 YFSETQ. V dropped 4 bases and J dropped 3 bases, with 19 bases sitting between them. The CDR3 covers 16 residues. CDR3: CASSLPSAATEETQYF. DNA of the CDR3: TGCGCCAGCAGCCTGCCGAGCGCGGCAACCGAAGAGACCCAGTACTTC.

The V call is TRBV29-1, the J call TRBJ2-1, with 12 bases matching TRBD2. The length of the CDR3 is 15 residues. From germline, CDR1 is SQVTM and CDR2 ANQGSEA. V trimming: 3 bases; J trimming: 8 bases; junction bases outside the gene matches: 8. The CDR3 coding sequence is TGCAGCGTTGATGGTCCGACTAGCGGGAGTTATGAGCAGTTCTTC. This translates into CSVDGPTSGSYEQFF.

The chain has TRBV5-1 and TRBJ2-7; D is unresolved. The V end was cut by 1 base, the J end by 3 bases, with 11 bases between. The CDR3 contains 14 residues. The germline V gene encodes CDR1 SGHRS and CDR2 YFSETQ. Written as DNA, the CDR3 is TGCGCCAGCAGCTTGTTCAACACTGTCTACGAGCAGTACTTC. This encodes CASSLFNTVYEQYF.

The gene calls are TRBV7-6 and TRBJ2-3, with unresolved D. The V and J ends lost 2 bases and 5 bases respectively, with 5 bases between them. This CDR3 comprises 12 residues. The germline CDR1 and CDR2 sequences are SGHVS and FNYEAQ. Written as DNA, the CDR3 is TGTGCCAGCAGCTTAAGGGAAGATACGCAGTATTTT. Translating gives CASSLREDTQYF. Complete variable domain (other parts from reference TRBV7-6 and TRBJ2-3): GAGVSQSPRYKVTKRGQDVALRCDPISGHVSLYWYRQALGQGPEFLTYFNYEAQQDKSGLPNDRFSAERPEGSISTLTIQRTEQRDSAMYRCASSLREDTQYFGPGTRLTVL.